The text below deals with one T cell receptor beta chain. The data are from a study of blood T cell repertoires in COVID-19. Overall study: The study drew acute and convalescent COVID-19 samples from the United States, Italy and Spain. PBMCs, B-cell-depleted T cells, or T cells provided the cDNA or gDNA that made up the material.

Germline CDR1 GTSNPN, CDR2 SVGIG (reference sequence). V was pared by 8 bases and J by 1 base, with 13 bases between. This CDR3 contains 13 residues. Patients at the Seattle site were enrolled during active infection and followed longitudinally. The data were produced by immunoSEQ multiplex PCR, yet TCRdb's version contains in-frame clones alone and is incomplete. In the table there are 250,000 to 350,000 clones, approximately 86% of which are singletons. The J gene is TRBJ2-3, the V gene TRBV30, with D possibly TRBD2 on 6 matching bases. The receptor was isolated from an older woman with COVID-19, enrolled during active disease. The sample comprised peripheral blood. The DNA of the CDR3 is TGTGCCGGCCGGAGGGGCCGCACAGATACGCAGTATTTT. Its translation: CAGRRGRTDTQYF.